Reported below is one TCR beta chain. Its antigen is not identified. Patients chosen for sequencing had CD8+CD57+ cells that had expanded, as shown by flow cytometry. Patients had not yet gotten any therapy when their blood was taken for sampling. Investigators profiled TCR beta VDJ and CDR3 from genomic DNA template. TCRdb redid the calling of the reads with MiXCR, one entry per CDR3 protein. The sample has about 260,000 distinct CDR3 sequences; roughly 82% are singletons. These data are taken from a study of CD8+CD57+ T cells in acquired aplastic anemia. General study findings and limits: Overlapping CD8+ CDR3 repertoires of patients and controls contained nearly 30 shared sequences.

The germline V gene encodes CDR1 DFQATT and CDR2 SNEGSKA (reference sequence). V shed 5 bases and J shed 2 bases, with 11 bases lying between them. This CDR3 region has 13 residues. The sequencing input was sorted CD4+, CD8+, or CD8+CD57+ T cells (not recorded which) from PBMCs. The sequence derives from a human donor with aplastic anemia. The chain has TRBV20-1 and TRBJ2-3; D unresolved. The CDR3 DNA is TGCAGTGCTCAGGATAGGGACACAGATACGCAGTATTTT. Amino acid sequence: CSAQDRDTDTQYF.